The rows below give T cell receptor beta chains drawn from one sample of a study of CD8 T cells in ankylosing spondylitis. TCRdb re-called the 5' RACE reads through MiXCR, storing one row per CDR3 protein. The sample contains some 30,000 distinct CDR3 sequences, 30% of which appear only once. Sequencing was performed on synovial fluid, either unsorted or a sorted T cell fraction (not recorded which). The receptors originated from a male donor with ankylosing spondylitis. The CDR3 runs from the conserved cysteine through the conserved F or W. D genes are given only for firm matches. Part of the rows lack a size; the others show once, few, many or a class for expanded clones.

>NA|TRBV10-1|TRBJ2-3|many
CASSYRLESTDTQYF
TGCGCCAGCAGTTACCGACTGGAAAGCACAGATACGCAGTATTTT
>NA|TRBV5-1|TRBJ2-1|NA
CASSLGSSDNEQFF
TGCGCCAGCAGCTTAGGTAGTTCTGACAATGAGCAGTTCTTC
>TRBD1|TRBV24-1|TRBJ2-3|NA
CATAPRTGVRADTQYF
TGTGCCACGGCGCCGCGGACAGGGGTTAGGGCAGATACGCAGTATTTT
>NA|TRBV27|TRBJ1-2|NA
CASSSNENYGYTF
TGTGCCAGCAGTTCTAACGAAAACTATGGCTACACCTTC
>NA|TRBV18|TRBJ2-1|few
CASSSRDKIYNEQFF
TGTGCCAGCTCATCCCGGGACAAGATCTACAATGAGCAGTTCTTC
>TRBD1|TRBV5-6|TRBJ1-5|NA
CASSSGTGYQPQHF
TGTGCCAGCAGCTCCGGGACAGGTTATCAGCCCCAGCATTTT
>TRBD1|TRBV28|TRBJ2-4|few
CASSPDRGINIQYF
TGTGCCAGCAGTCCGGACAGGGGTATAAACATTCAGTACTTC
>TRBD1|TRBV12-3/TRBV12-4|TRBJ2-3|few
CASSPGQGTLTDTQYF
TGTGCCAGCAGTCCCGGACAGGGGACCCTCACAGATACGCAGTATTTT
>TRBD1|TRBV20-1|TRBJ1-1|few
CSARREDRGLDTEAFF
TGCAGTGCTCGAAGGGAGGACAGGGGGCTGGACACTGAAGCTTTCTTT
>NA|TRBV20-1|TRBJ1-1|few
CSANGGGTEAFF
TGCAGTGCCAACGGGGGGGGAACTGAAGCTTTCTTT
>NA|TRBV6-6|TRBJ2-2|NA
CASSPMGGELFF
TGTGCCAGCAGTCCCATGGGGGGGGAGCTGTTTTTT
>NA|TRBV24-1|TRBJ2-7|few
CATSDHGRAGFYEQYF
TGTGCCACCAGTGATCATGGCAGGGCCGGATTCTACGAGCAGTACTTC
>TRBD2|TRBV7-7|TRBJ2-1|few
CASSSGLAAYNEQFF
TGTGCCAGCAGCTCAGGACTAGCGGCCTACAATGAGCAGTTCTTC
>TRBD2|TRBV7-9|TRBJ2-1|many
CASSFRTSGRNEQFF
TGTGCCAGCAGCTTCAGGACTAGCGGGAGAAATGAGCAGTTCTTC
>NA|TRBV7-6|TRBJ1-1|few
CASSLGGGNTEAFF
TGTGCCAGCAGCTTAGGGGGAGGAAACACTGAAGCTTTCTTT
>TRBD1|TRBV7-8|TRBJ1-1|many
CASSARTGNEAFF
TGTGCCAGCAGCGCCCGGACAGGGAATGAAGCTTTCTTT
>NA|TRBV27|TRBJ1-6|few
CASSSSGILSTLHF
TGTGCCAGCAGTTCCTCGGGGATACTTTCCACCCTCCACTTT
>NA|TRBV20-1|TRBJ2-5|few
CSARIGLASETQYF
TGCAGTGCTAGAATCGGGCTAGCAAGTGAGACCCAGTACTTC
>NA|TRBV29-1|TRBJ2-1|NA
CSSRGGGAPYNEQFF
TGCAGCTCTCGCGGAGGCGGGGCTCCCTACAATGAGCAGTTCTTC
>NA|TRBV7-8|TRBJ1-2|NA
CASSPGPTAYNYGYTF
TGTGCCAGCAGCCCCGGGCCTACCGCGTACAACTATGGCTACACCTTC
>NA|TRBV5-1|TRBJ2-1|NA
CASSPGTTFSGYNEQFF
TGCGCCAGCAGCCCAGGGACAACCTTTTCGGGCTACAATGAGCAGTTCTTC
>NA|TRBV7-9|TRBJ2-1|NA
CASNTVGSSYNEQFF
TGTGCCAGCAACACCGTCGGGAGCTCCTACAATGAGCAGTTCTTC
>TRBD2|TRBV12-3/TRBV12-4|TRBJ2-5|NA
CASSQAGWETQYF
TGTGCCAGCAGTCAAGCGGGGTGGGAGACCCAGTACTTC
>NA|TRBV7-8|TRBJ2-7|NA
CASSNQQGSYEQYF
TGTGCCAGCAGCAACCAACAGGGATCTTACGAGCAGTACTTC
>NA|TRBV5-5|TRBJ2-7|few
CASSLADTYEQYF
TGTGCCAGCAGCTTGGCGGACACCTACGAGCAGTACTTC
>TRBD1|TRBV29-1|TRBJ2-2|few
CSVFTPYRGIGELFF
TGCAGCGTTTTTACCCCATACAGGGGGATCGGGGAGCTGTTTTTT
>TRBD1|TRBV16|TRBJ1-5|NA
CASSQWDRYNQPQHF
TGTGCCAGCAGCCAATGGGACAGGTACAATCAGCCCCAGCATTTT
>NA|TRBV12-3/TRBV12-4|TRBJ1-1|NA
CASSFKNTEAFF
TGTGCCAGCAGTTTCAAGAACACTGAAGCTTTCTTT
>NA|TRBV9|TRBJ1-4|NA
CASSASGPREKLFF
TGTGCCAGCAGCGCCTCAGGGCCCCGAGAAAAACTGTTTTTT
>NA|TRBV12-3/TRBV12-4|TRBJ2-3|NA
CASGSTETGTDTQYF
TGTGCCAGCGGGTCGACCGAGACGGGGACAGATACGCAGTATTTT
>TRBD2|TRBV20-1|TRBJ2-1|few
CSAGALAGGRNEQFF
TGCAGTGCCGGAGCTCTAGCGGGGGGTCGGAATGAGCAGTTCTTC
>TRBD1|TRBV7-9|TRBJ2-1|many
CASTGEEQFF
TGTGCCAGTACAGGGGAAGAGCAGTTCTTC
>NA|TRBV11-3|TRBJ1-1|once
CASSLVFSPSEHLEAFF
TGTGCCAGCAGCTTAGTGTTCTCCCCCTCAGAACACTTGGAAGCTTTCTTT
>TRBD2|TRBV24-1|TRBJ2-3|many
CATSAHGTSGASTDTQYF
TGTGCCACCAGTGCCCATGGGACTAGCGGTGCTAGCACAGATACGCAGTATTTT
>NA|TRBV5-1|TRBJ1-1|NA
CASSLVEGSTEAFF
TGCGCCAGCAGCTTGGTGGAGGGCTCCACTGAAGCTTTCTTT
>NA|TRBV27|TRBJ2-7|NA
CASSFQGPRGEQYF
TGTGCCAGCAGTTTTCAAGGGCCCCGAGGGGAGCAGTACTTC
>TRBD2|TRBV27|TRBJ2-1|NA
CASRGTSGRAGEQFF
TGTGCCAGCAGAGGGACTAGCGGGAGGGCTGGTGAGCAGTTCTTC
>TRBD2|TRBV24-1|TRBJ2-2|NA
CATSTSGRTPFVLGELFF
TGTGCCACCAGTACTAGCGGGAGAACCCCCTTCGTTCTCGGGGAGCTGTTTTTT
>TRBD2|TRBV10-2|TRBJ2-1|few
CASSGGLAGLDEQFF
TGCGCCAGCAGTGGGGGACTAGCGGGATTAGACGAGCAGTTCTTC
>TRBD1|TRBV25-1|TRBJ2-1|few
CASRDRAVDEQFF
TGTGCCAGCAGGGACAGGGCCGTCGATGAGCAGTTCTTC
>TRBD2|TRBV7-9|TRBJ2-3|NA
CASKAGGTDTQYF
TGTGCCAGCAAAGCGGGAGGGACAGATACGCAGTATTTT
>NA|TRBV7-9|TRBJ1-2|NA
CASEGVGHFYGYTF
TGTGCCAGCGAGGGAGTGGGACACTTCTATGGCTACACCTTC
>NA|TRBV10-2|TRBJ1-5|few
CASSGVSNQPQHF
TGCGCCAGCAGTGGGGTTAGCAATCAGCCCCAGCATTTT
>NA|TRBV5-1|TRBJ2-1|NA
CASSLVRYNEQFF
TGCGCCAGCAGCTTGGTACGGTACAATGAGCAGTTCTTC
>NA|TRBV5-1|TRBJ2-5|NA
CASSLVSAQETQYF
TGCGCCAGCAGCTTGGTGTCCGCGCAAGAGACCCAGTACTTC
>NA|TRBV7-8|TRBJ2-5|NA
CASSTPGETQYF
TGTGCCAGCAGCACCCCCGGTGAGACCCAGTACTTC
>NA|TRBV7-9|TRBJ2-5|few
CASSFFGTRQETQYF
TGTGCCAGCAGCTTCTTCGGGACACGTCAGGAGACCCAGTACTTC
>NA|TRBV6-1|TRBJ1-5|few
CASRGEADNQPQHF
TGTGCCAGCAGGGGGGAGGCGGACAATCAGCCCCAGCATTTT
>TRBD1|TRBV7-9|TRBJ1-4|many
CASSRSVTGYEEKLFF
TGTGCCAGCAGCCGAAGTGTGACAGGGTATGAAGAAAAACTGTTTTTT
>NA|TRBV30|TRBJ1-1|NA
CAWSWGSSEAFF
TGTGCCTGGAGCTGGGGATCCTCTGAAGCTTTCTTT
>NA|TRBV5-6|TRBJ2-5|few
CASSLGGIVAQYF
TGTGCCAGCAGCTTGGGGGGGATCGTGGCCCAGTACTTC
>TRBD2|TRBV20-1|TRBJ2-1|NA
CSARPSGRINEQFF
TGCAGTGCTAGACCCAGCGGGAGAATCAATGAGCAGTTCTTC
>TRBD1|TRBV20-1|TRBJ1-1|many
CSASSGTGELDTEAFF
TGCAGTGCTAGCTCTGGGACAGGGGAATTGGACACTGAAGCTTTCTTT
>NA|TRBV11-3|TRBJ2-1|NA
CASSLAGTANEQFF
TGTGCCAGCAGCTTAGCAGGGACGGCCAATGAGCAGTTCTTC
>TRBD1|TRBV14|TRBJ2-3|NA
CASSHRGRGTDTQYF
TGTGCCAGCAGCCACAGGGGGCGCGGCACAGATACGCAGTATTTT
>TRBD1|TRBV10-3|TRBJ1-2|NA
CAISEELTGHYGYTF
TGTGCCATCAGTGAGGAGTTGACAGGGCACTATGGCTACACCTTC
>NA|TRBV13|TRBJ2-7|NA
CASTLGQNYEQYF
TGTGCCAGCACCTTGGGTCAGAACTACGAGCAGTACTTC
>NA|TRBV20-1|TRBJ2-1|NA
CSAEQVSSYNEQFF
TGCAGTGCTGAACAGGTTAGCTCCTACAATGAGCAGTTCTTC
>NA|TRBV12-3/TRBV12-4|TRBJ1-1|NA
CASRRTLNTEAFF
TGTGCCAGCAGGAGGACATTGAACACTGAAGCTTTCTTT
>NA|TRBV28|TRBJ2-1|NA
CASSLMGGIFHNEQFF
TGTGCCAGCAGCCTAATGGGCGGGATATTCCACAATGAGCAGTTCTTC